The rows below give T cell receptor beta chains drawn from one sample of a study of T cell responses to AZD1222 COVID-19 vaccine. Using immunoSEQ multiplex PCR, the repertoire was profiled, and TCRdb retains in-frame clones only, with some absent. This sample carries about 110,000 clones, around 91% of them seen once, and the ten largest clones take approximately 8.2%. The sample here was peripheral blood, taken 28 days after the second AZD1222 dose. The receptors derive from an adult who received the AZD1222 COVID-19 vaccine. Both conserved end residues are part of each CDR3. Each record gives: J gene, V gene, CDR3 protein.

TRBJ2-2	TRBV5-1	CASSLSGNTGELFF
TRBJ1-4	TRBV7-9	CASSSGQGNEKLFF
TRBJ2-1	TRBV7-9	CASSPTGNEQFF
TRBJ1-2	TRBV27	CASNSAHRGANYGYTF
TRBJ2-1	TRBV6-4	CASSDTHNEQFF
TRBJ1-1	TRBV9	CASSAGTEGTEAFF
TRBJ1-2	TRBV3-1/TRBV3-2	CASSAAGVNYGYTF
TRBJ2-6	TRBV4-3	CASSQDRGSGANVLTF
TRBJ1-6	TRBV7-9	CASSHDIFYNSPLHF
TRBJ1-1	TRBV9	CASSVRSGLNTEAFF
TRBJ1-5	TRBV2	CASSERAVMSQPQHF
TRBJ1-5	TRBV21-1	CASSKARPSNQPQHF
TRBJ1-4	TRBV7-6	CASSFRKGPNEKLFF
TRBJ1-3	TRBV7-9	CASSDGTVRVDGNTIYF
TRBJ1-4	TRBV7-9	CASSPQGLNEKLFF
TRBJ2-2	TRBV5-1	CASSFIQGNTGELFF
TRBJ2-7	TRBV29-1	CSVPQTGTYEQYF
TRBJ1-2	TRBV5-6	CASRSYRGGYTF
TRBJ2-5	TRBV9	CASSVGVLAGGPGQETQYF
TRBJ1-6	TRBV5-1	CASSLDGVLSYNSPLHF
TRBJ1-2	TRBV7-3	CASSSPGDRASYGYTF
TRBJ1-1	TRBV7-8	CASSLAARGVTEAFF